The 17 T cell receptor beta chains reported below all come from one sample, sequenced in a study of OX40 agonist ivuxolimab in advanced cancers. The protocol was immunoSEQ multiplex PCR, while the TCRdb copy is restricted to in-frame clones and leaves out a portion. The table records 80,000 to 90,000 clones, about 86% of them present only once. The material was CD4+ or CD8+ T cells sorted from blood, obtained in a trial of the OX40 agonist ivuxolimab. The receptor source for this set is an adult with an advanced solid tumor such as melanoma, head and neck, liver or kidney cancer.

The chain carries TRBV19 and TRBJ1-4; D ambiguous. The CDR3 is 14 amino acids. The V gene lost 5 bases and the J gene lost 5 bases, with 12 bases spanning the gap. Germline-derived CDR1 and CDR2 are LNHDA and SQIVND (reference sequence). The CDR3 nucleotides are TGTGCCAGTAGTCCTTGGACCGAGAATGAAAAACTGTTTTTT. Its protein product is CASSPWTENEKLFF.

J is TRBJ2-3 and V is TRBV29-1, with 7 positions matching TRBD2. J lost 2 bases, V lost 5 bases, and 7 bases had no gene match. Germline CDR1 and CDR2: SQVTM and ANQGSEA. The CDR3 covers 14 residues. CDR3 DNA: TGCAGCGTTATACCGGGGGGAAACACAGATACGCAGTATTTT. Translating gives CSVIPGGNTDTQYF.

The chain joins TRBV11-3 to TRBJ2-7, with TRBD1 matching 9 bases. The CDR3 extends over 15 amino acids. The V gene end was trimmed by 5 bases and the J gene end by 4 bases; junction bases not matched to a gene: 9. Germline values: CDR1 SGHNT, CDR2 YENEEA. The CDR3 DNA follows: TGTGCCAGCAGCCCAGGTGGGGACAGGGATTACGAGCAGTACTTC. It is translated as CASSPGGDRDYEQYF.

The chain combines TRBV5-4 with TRBJ1-2; tentatively, D is TRBD1 (6 bases). The V gene lost 4 bases and the J gene lost 8 bases, with 27 bases spanning the gap. The CDR3 covers 17 residues. Looked up from germline, CDR1 is SGHNT and CDR2 is YYREEE (reference sequence). This chain's CDR3 is CASSTGTPDFLSGGYTF. CDR3 DNA sequence: TGTGCCAGCAGCACAGGGACACCCGACTTCCTATCGGGAGGCTACACCTTC.

CDR3 coding DNA: TGTGCCAGCTCTGAGAGCAATCAGCCCCAGCATTTT. Protein product: CASSESNQPQHF. The V call is TRBV18, the J call TRBJ1-5; no clear D. Germline V gene data show CDR1 as KGHSH and CDR2 as LQKENI. The CDR3 spans 12 residues. V shed 6 bases and J shed 1 base, with 4 bases lying between them.

This chain joins TRBV15 and TRBJ2-7; D is ambiguous. V was pared by 0 bases and J by 6 bases, with 12 bases between. The CDR3 is 14 amino acids. The germline gives CDR1 LNHNV, CDR2 YYDKDF (reference sequence). CDR3 loop: CATSRDRTGREQYF. CDR3 bases: TGTGCCACCAGCAGAGACCGTACGGGTCGCGAGCAGTACTTC. The full variable domain, in which reference TRBV15 and TRBJ2-7 provide the parts outside the CDR3, is DAMVIQNPRYQVTQFGKPVTLSCSQTLNHNVMYWYQQKSSQAPKLLFHYYDKDFNNEADTPDNFQSRRPNTSFCFLDIRSPGLGDTAMYLCATSRDRTGREQYFGPGTRLTVT.

The V and J genes are TRBV5-1 and TRBJ1-5; TRBD1 aligns across 9 bases. V lost 0 bases, J lost 6 bases, and 4 bases stayed unmatched. This CDR3 has 15 amino acids. CDR1 is SGHRS and CDR2 is YFSETQ in the germline V gene. CDR3 in amino acids: CASSLDGTGPQPQHF. CDR3 sequence (DNA): TGCGCCAGCAGCTTGGATGGGACAGGGCCTCAGCCCCAGCATTTT.

The V gene is TRBV10-3, the J gene TRBJ2-2; D is uncertain. Trimming pared 4 bases from V and 3 bases from J, leaving 9 bases between. This CDR3 has 14 amino acids. CDR1 ENHRY and CDR2 SYGVKD come from the germline V gene. CDR3 DNA sequence: TGTGCCATCAGTGGGGGTTTGGACACCGGGGAGCTGTTTTTT. Its translation is CAISGGLDTGELFF.

The genes are TRBV5-1 and TRBJ2-7; 7 nucleotides align to TRBD1. CDR3 length equals 14 residues. Trimming at V came to 4 bases and at J to 2 bases, leaving 6 bases not matched to a gene. Per the germline V gene, CDR1 is SGHRS and CDR2 is YFSETQ. CDR3 coding DNA: TGCGCCAGCAGCCCCGACAGGGTCCCCTACGAGCAGTACTTC. Translated: CASSPDRVPYEQYF.

The chain employs TRBV4-1 and TRBJ1-1, with D possibly matching TRBD1 (6 bases). Germline values: CDR1 MGHRA, CDR2 YSYEKL. The CDR3 runs 15 residues. The V gene lost 0 bases and the J gene lost 0 bases, with 8 bases spanning the gap. The CDR3 coding sequence is TGCGCCAGCAGCCAAGACGGGGGCCTGAACACTGAAGCTTTCTTT. It yields the protein CASSQDGGLNTEAFF.

The rearrangement links TRBV10-3 to TRBJ1-2, with D possibly being TRBD1 (6 bases). Per the germline V gene, CDR1 is ENHRY and CDR2 is SYGVKD. Deletions cut 0 bases from V and 0 bases from J, with 11 bases between. This CDR3 has 16 amino acids. Written as DNA, the CDR3 is TGTGCCATCAGTGAGTCGCTGGACAGCTCTAACTATGGCTACACCTTC. Its translation: CAISESLDSSNYGYTF.

The chain employs TRBV5-5 and TRBJ2-1; 16 bases fit TRBD2. From germline, CDR1 is SGHKS and CDR2 YYEKEE (reference sequence). This CDR3 comprises 19 residues. V dropped 3 bases and J dropped 0; count of bases not matched to a gene: 6. The DNA of the CDR3 is TGTGCCAGCAGCTGGGGACTAGCGGGGGGGCCCAGCTCCTACAATGAGCAGTTCTTC. Translating gives CASSWGLAGGPSSYNEQFF. Full variable domain (remainder filled in from reference TRBV5-5 and TRBJ2-1): DAGVTQSPTHLIKTRGQQVTLRCSPISGHKSVSWYQQVLGQGPQFIFQYYEKEERGRGNFPDRFSARQFPNYSSELNVNALLLGDSALYLCASSWGLAGGPSSYNEQFFGPGTRLTVL.

Here the CDR3 DNA reads TGTGCCTGGAGCTTGGGAAGGGTGGAGGGCTACACCTTC. Its protein is CAWSLGRVEGYTF. V is TRBV30 and J is TRBJ1-2; D not certain. CDR3 size: 13 residues. In germline, CDR1 is GTSNPN, CDR2 SVGIG (reference sequence). V was pared by 3 bases and J by 8 bases, with 16 bases between. The whole variable domain, remainder taken from reference TRBV30 and TRBJ1-2, is SQTIHQWPATLVQPVGSPLSLECTVEGTSNPNLYWYRQAAGRGLQLLFYSVGIGQISSEVPQNLSASRPQDRQFILSSKKLLLSDSGFYLCAWSLGRVEGYTFGSGTRLTVV.

The chain links TRBV6-6 to TRBJ1-2, with D uncertain. Germline CDR1 reads MNHNY; CDR2 reads SVGAGI (reference sequence). The CDR3 consists of 15 residues. Trimming cost V 5 bases and J 2 bases, with 15 bases left between them. The CDR3 loop reads CASSPYRRLNYGYTF. The DNA for the CDR3 is TGTGCCAGCAGTCCCTACAGACGGCTGAACTATGGCTACACCTTC.

V and J are TRBV20-1 and TRBJ2-5; D is perhaps TRBD1 (5 bases). Trimming removed 2 bases at V and 4 bases at J, with 5 bases between. The CDR3 spans 11 residues. The germline gives CDR1 DFQATT, CDR2 SNEGSKA (reference sequence). This CDR3 is CSARQGETQYF. The CDR3 DNA is TGCAGTGCTAGACAGGGAGAGACCCAGTACTTC.

The chain links TRBV5-4 to TRBJ1-2; no clear D gene. This CDR3 contains 14 residues. Germline CDR1 and CDR2: SGHNT and YYREEE (reference sequence). V was pared by 4 bases and J by 6 bases, with 16 bases between. The DNA for the CDR3 is TGTGCCAGCAGCCAGCCCGGGAACATGGATGGCTACACCTTC. Its protein product is CASSQPGNMDGYTF.

The V call is TRBV7-9, the J call TRBJ2-1, with TRBD2 identical over 7 bases. The germline V gene encodes CDR1 SEHNR and CDR2 FQNEAQ (reference sequence). Germline trimming cut 3 bases from V and 1 base from J; bases unmatched to any gene: 6. This CDR3 region has 16 residues. CDR3 region: CASSLSAGESYNEQFF. The CDR3 DNA follows: TGTGCCAGCAGCTTGTCGGCGGGGGAATCCTACAATGAGCAGTTCTTC.